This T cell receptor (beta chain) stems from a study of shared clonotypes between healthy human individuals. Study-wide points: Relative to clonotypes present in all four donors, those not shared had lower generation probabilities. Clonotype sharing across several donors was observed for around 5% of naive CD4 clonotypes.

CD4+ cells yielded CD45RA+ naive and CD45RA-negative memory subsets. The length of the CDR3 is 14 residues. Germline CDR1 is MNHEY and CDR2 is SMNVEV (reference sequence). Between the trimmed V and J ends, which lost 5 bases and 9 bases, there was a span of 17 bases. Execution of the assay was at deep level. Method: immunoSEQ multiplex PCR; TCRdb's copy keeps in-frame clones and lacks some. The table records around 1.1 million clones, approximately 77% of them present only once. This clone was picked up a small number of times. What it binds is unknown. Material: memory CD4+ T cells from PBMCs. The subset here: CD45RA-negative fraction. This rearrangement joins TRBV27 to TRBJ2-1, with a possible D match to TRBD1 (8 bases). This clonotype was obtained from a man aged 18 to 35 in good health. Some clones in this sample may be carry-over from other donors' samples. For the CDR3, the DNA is TGTGCCAGCAGTAAAACGGACAGGGAGGGTGAGCAGTTCTTC. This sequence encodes CASSKTDREGEQFF.